This TCR beta chain derives from a study of CD8+CD57+ T cells in acquired aplastic anemia. Whole-study context: Isolated CD4+ and CD8+ cells, once sorted, yielded DNA averaging roughly 3.2 ug. Study-wide results and limits: Researchers reported that CD8+ Simpson's diversity was not significantly different in patients versus controls. Sharing between patients and controls was observed for twenty-nine CD8+ CDR3 sequences.

For sequencing, patients were chosen who had shown expansion of CD8+CD57+ cells by flow cytometry. None of the patients had been given any therapy when their blood was sampled. In the case of this clonotype: Its target is not known.

Genomic DNA was employed as the template in profiling TCR beta VDJ and CDR3. Each CDR3 protein gets one entry after TCRdb re-called the reads with MiXCR. The data show over 150,000 distinct CDR3 sequences, approximately 52% seen once. This CDR3 is built from 14 residues. Germline CDR1 is LNHNV and CDR2 is YYDKDF (reference sequence). J lost 8 bases, V lost 4 bases, and 10 bases had no gene match. The receptor's source is a human donor with aplastic anemia. The rearrangement links TRBV15 to TRBJ1-1; TRBD1 aligns across 7 bases. Material: sorted CD4+, CD8+, or CD8+CD57+ T cells (not recorded which) from PBMCs. The CDR3 bases are TGTGCCACCAGCAAAGACAGGGTTGTTAGGGAAGCTTTCTTT. Amino acid sequence: CATSKDRVVREAFF.